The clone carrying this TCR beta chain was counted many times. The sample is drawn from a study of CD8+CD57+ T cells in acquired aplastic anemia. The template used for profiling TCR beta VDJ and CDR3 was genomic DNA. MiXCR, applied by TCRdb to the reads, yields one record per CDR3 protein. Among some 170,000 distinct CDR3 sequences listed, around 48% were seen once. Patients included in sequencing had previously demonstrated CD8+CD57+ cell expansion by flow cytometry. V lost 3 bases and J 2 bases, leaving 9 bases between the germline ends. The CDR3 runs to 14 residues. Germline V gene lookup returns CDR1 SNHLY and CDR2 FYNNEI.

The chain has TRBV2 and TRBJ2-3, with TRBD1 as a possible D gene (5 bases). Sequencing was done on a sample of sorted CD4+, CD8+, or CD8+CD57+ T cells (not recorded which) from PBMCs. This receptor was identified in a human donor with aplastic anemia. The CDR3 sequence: CASSDRVTTDTQYF. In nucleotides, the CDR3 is TGTGCCAGCAGTGACAGGGTAACCACAGATACGCAGTATTTT.